A selection of T cell receptor beta chains follows, all from one sample in a study of identical twins. TCRdb ran MiXCR on the 5' RACE reads and lists one entry per CDR3 protein. The repertoire has roughly 770,000 distinct CDR3 sequences, 15% to 20% of them found once; the top ten carry approximately 14%. These same records also appear under a second study, on T cells expressing NK-cell markers.

Sequencing was performed on PBMCs. The receptors here all came from a woman aged 18-29 years in good health. Both conserved end residues are part of each CDR3. Each record gives: J gene, V gene, clone size, D gene, CDR3 DNA, CDR3 protein. A D gene is named only where the DNA matches it firmly. Clone size, where shown, is once, few, many, or a class for clones that have expanded.

j_gene: TRBJ2-1; v_gene: TRBV4-1; abundance: -; d_gene: TRBD1; CDR3nt: TGCGCCAGCAGCCTCGGGACAGGCAAAAGATATTTC; CDR3aa: CASSLGTGKRYF
j_gene: TRBJ2-7; v_gene: TRBV5-1; abundance: -; d_gene: TRBD2; CDR3nt: TGCGCCAGCAGGGCCATAGCGGGAGTCCCCGAGCAGTACTTC; CDR3aa: CASRAIAGVPEQYF
j_gene: TRBJ2-7; v_gene: TRBV5-1; abundance: -; d_gene: -; CDR3nt: TGCGCCAGCAGCTACCCAGAGGGGTACGAGCAGTACTTC; CDR3aa: CASSYPEGYEQYF
j_gene: TRBJ2-1; v_gene: TRBV5-1; abundance: -; d_gene: TRBD2; CDR3nt: TGCGCCAGCAGCTTCCGACTAGCGGGCCCTCCGGATGAGCAGTTCTTC; CDR3aa: CASSFRLAGPPDEQFF
j_gene: TRBJ1-1; v_gene: TRBV5-5; abundance: -; d_gene: -; CDR3nt: TGTGCCAGCAGCTTGTGGCAAAATGAAGCTTTCTTT; CDR3aa: CASSLWQNEAFF
j_gene: TRBJ2-7; v_gene: TRBV20-1; abundance: -; d_gene: -; CDR3nt: TGCAGTGCTAGAGATCGGCGATACAGCTCCTACGAGCAGTACTTC; CDR3aa: CSARDRRYSSYEQYF
j_gene: TRBJ1-1; v_gene: TRBV5-1; abundance: -; d_gene: -; CDR3nt: TGCGCCAGCAGACTGCAGAACACTGAAGCTTTCTTT; CDR3aa: CASRLQNTEAFF
j_gene: TRBJ1-2; v_gene: TRBV5-1; abundance: few; d_gene: -; CDR3nt: TGCGCCAGCAGCTTGGTAGGGAAAAATCTCCTGGCTGGCTACACCTTC; CDR3aa: CASSLVGKNLLAGYTF
j_gene: TRBJ2-1; v_gene: TRBV6-4; abundance: once; d_gene: TRBD2; CDR3nt: TGTGCCAGCAGTGCTTCCACTAGCGGAAACAATGAGCAGTTCTTC; CDR3aa: CASSASTSGNNEQFF
j_gene: TRBJ2-3; v_gene: TRBV12-3/TRBV12-4; abundance: -; d_gene: TRBD2; CDR3nt: TGTGCCAGCAGCTTTCCCTGGGCGGGGGTTAGCACAGATACGCAGTATTTT; CDR3aa: CASSFPWAGVSTDTQYF
j_gene: TRBJ1-1; v_gene: TRBV15; abundance: -; d_gene: -; CDR3nt: TGTGCCACCAGCCGAGGACAGCTGGACACTGAAGCTTTCTTT; CDR3aa: CATSRGQLDTEAFF
j_gene: TRBJ2-1; v_gene: TRBV7-9; abundance: -; d_gene: -; CDR3nt: TGTGCCAGCAGCACCTTTAGGGGCTACCCTGAGCAGTTCTTC; CDR3aa: CASSTFRGYPEQFF
j_gene: TRBJ2-7; v_gene: TRBV12-3/TRBV12-4; abundance: many; d_gene: -; CDR3nt: TGTGCCAGCAGTATGACACTTCTCGCCGAGCAGTACTTC; CDR3aa: CASSMTLLAEQYF
j_gene: TRBJ1-1; v_gene: TRBV18; abundance: -; d_gene: -; CDR3nt: TGTGCCAGCTCACCCGGGACATGGACGAACACTGAAGCTTTCTTT; CDR3aa: CASSPGTWTNTEAFF
j_gene: TRBJ1-6; v_gene: TRBV7-2; abundance: -; d_gene: -; CDR3nt: TGTGCCAGCAGCACGGACAGTAATAATTCACCCCTCCACTTT; CDR3aa: CASSTDSNNSPLHF
j_gene: TRBJ2-2; v_gene: TRBV7-9; abundance: -; d_gene: -; CDR3nt: TGTGCCAGCAGCTCCAGGGGCCACGGGGAGCTGTTTTTT; CDR3aa: CASSSRGHGELFF